This T cell receptor beta chain originates from a study of blood T cell repertoires in COVID-19. Study overall: Acute and convalescent COVID-19 specimens originated in the United States, Italy and Spain. T cells, B-cell-depleted T cells, or PBMCs provided the cDNA or gDNA that served as material.

Method: immunoSEQ multiplex PCR; TCRdb's copy keeps in-frame clones and lacks some. Here the sample spans around 150,000 clones, 80% to 90% being singletons. V was trimmed by 3 bases and J by 1 base, leaving 6 bases between them. The CDR3 totals 13 residues. Germline CDR1 PRHDT, CDR2 FYEKMQ (reference sequence). The chain joins TRBV13 to TRBJ2-5; TRBD1 might be the D (5 bases). Input material: peripheral blood. This sequence was found in a man between 60 and 70 years old with acute or convalescent COVID-19. The CDR3 DNA reads as TGTGCCAGCAGCTTCGACAGCCAAGAGACCCAGTACTTC. It yields the protein CASSFDSQETQYF.